Shown below are 18 T cell receptor beta chains from a single sample sequenced in a study of shared clonotypes between healthy human individuals. TCRdb's table, derived via immunoSEQ multiplex PCR, lists solely in-frame clones and lacks some. Here the sample spans about 2 million clones, over 85% being singletons. Naive CD8 cells were CD45RO-negative, positively selected for CCR7, excluding terminally differentiated effector memory CD45RA+ cells. Sequences were obtained from naive CD8+ T cells sorted from blood. The receptor source for this set is a man between 18 and 29 years old in good health.

On this clone: This sample includes further DNA sequences coding for the same CDR3. The rearrangement uses TRBV9 and TRBJ2-6; tentative D call: TRBD1 (5 bases). The germline V gene encodes CDR1 SGDLS and CDR2 YYNGEE. The CDR3 spans 17 residues. Trimming removed 0 bases from V and 0 bases from J, with 10 bases in between. The CDR3 reads CASSVGQGSSGANVLTF. The DNA of the CDR3 is TGTGCCAGCAGCGTAGGGCAGGGAAGCTCTGGGGCCAACGTCCTGACTTTC.

This clone appeared once. The chain is built from TRBV10-3 and TRBJ2-7; D gene unclear. The V and J ends lost 2 bases and 6 bases respectively, with 14 bases between them. CDR1 and CDR2 from the germline V gene are ENHRY and SYGVKD. The CDR3 extends over 14 amino acids. DNA of the CDR3: TGTGCCATCAGTGAGATAGGTGGAGTCTCCGAGCAGTACTTC. This translates into CAISEIGGVSEQYF.

The J gene is TRBJ2-7, the V gene TRBV19; 7 bases fit TRBD2. V gave up 5 bases and J gave up 2 bases; unmatched junction bases: 3. Germline lookup yields CDR1 LNHDA and CDR2 SQIVND (reference sequence). The CDR3 runs to 13 residues. The CDR3 loop is CASSAGRAYEQYF. DNA for the CDR3: TGTGCCAGTAGTGCAGGGAGGGCCTACGAGCAGTACTTC.

The genes are TRBV28 and TRBJ2-3; 12 bases fit TRBD2. V trimming: 6 bases; J trimming: 3 bases; junction bases outside the gene matches: 13. Germline V gene data show CDR1 as MDHEN and CDR2 as SYDVKM. CDR3 length: 18 amino acids. This chain's CDR3 is CASRPSWASGGATDTQYF. CDR3 sequence (DNA): TGTGCCAGCAGGCCGTCCTGGGCTAGCGGGGGGGCGACAGATACGCAGTATTTT. Full variable domain (remainder filled in from reference TRBV28 and TRBJ2-3): DVKVTQSSRYLVKRTGEKVFLECVQDMDHENMFWYRQDPGLGLRLIYFSYDVKMKEKGDIPEGYSVSREKKERFSLILESASTNQTSMYLCASRPSWASGGATDTQYFGPGTRLTVL.

The chain employs TRBV27 and TRBJ2-7; D tentatively fits TRBD1 or TRBD2 (5 bases each). V was cut by 3 bases and J by 3 bases, with 9 bases left in between. The CDR3 spans 13 residues. Germline V gene data show CDR1 as MNHEY and CDR2 as SMNVEV (reference sequence). DNA of the CDR3: TGTGCCAGCAGTTTCGAGGGGATCTACGAGCAGTACTTC. Its translation is CASSFEGIYEQYF.

CDR3 sequence: CTSSQVPSGGLIYEQYF. DNA of the CDR3: TGCACCAGCAGCCAAGTCCCTAGCGGGGGTCTGATCTACGAGCAGTACTTC. This chain uses TRBV1 with TRBJ2-5; the listed D gene, TRBD2, was not tested against the DNA. The J call could be wrong; TRBJ2-7 is a better fit for the DNA end. TRBV1 constitutes a pseudogene. CDR3 size: 17 residues.

The V gene is TRBV10-1, the J gene TRBJ2-7, with D perhaps TRBD2 (5 bases). The CDR3 has 12 residues. Germline loops: CDR1 WNHNN, CDR2 SYGVQD (reference sequence). V shed 5 bases and J shed 8 bases, with 13 bases lying between them. The CDR3 loop reads CASSRVGEKQYF. DNA for the CDR3: TGCGCCAGCAGTCGAGTCGGGGAGAAGCAGTACTTC.

This chain links TRBV10-1 with TRBJ2-2; a weak D match, TRBD1 (6 bases). From germline, CDR1 is WNHNN and CDR2 SYGVQD (reference sequence). The CDR3 covers 18 residues. Trimming took off 4 bases at V and 5 bases at J, with 23 bases between the two ends. In DNA, the CDR3 is TGCGCCAGCAGTGTAGCAGAAACAGGGATACTGGGGACCGGGGAGCTGTTTTTT. Its protein is CASSVAETGILGTGELFF.

DNA for the CDR3: TGTGCCAGCAGCCCGAATAAAATCAACTGGGAGGACACGGTGAACACTGAAGCTTTCTTT. It specifies CASSPNKINWEDTVNTEAFF. This chain uses TRBV4-2 with TRBJ1-1; D possibly corresponds to TRBD1 (5 bases). The V end lost 4 bases, the J end lost 0 bases, and 27 bases lay between the germline ends. The CDR3 is 20 amino acids. Germline CDR1 is LGHNA and CDR2 is YNFKEQ.

The V call is TRBV20-1, the J call TRBJ2-7, with D unclear. V lost 7 bases and J lost 4, with 11 bases in between. The CDR3 is 11 residues long. Germline lookup yields CDR1 DFQATT and CDR2 SNEGSKA (reference sequence). DNA for the CDR3: TGCAGTGTAAAGACACCTTACGAGCAGTACTTC. Amino acid sequence: CSVKTPYEQYF.

The chain has TRBV4-1 and TRBJ2-1; D might be TRBD1 (5 bases). The CDR3 covers 14 residues. V lost 1 base and J 5 bases, leaving 9 bases between the germline ends. Per the germline V gene, CDR1 is MGHRA and CDR2 is YSYEKL. For the CDR3, the DNA is TGCGCCAGCAGCCAAGTAGCACAGGACAATGAGCAGTTCTTC. Protein sequence: CASSQVAQDNEQFF.

This chain connects TRBV6-6 to TRBJ1-2; a weak D match, TRBD1 (5 bases). Germline CDR1 MNHNY, CDR2 SVGAGI (reference sequence). Deletions cut 2 bases from V and 4 bases from J, with 11 bases between. The CDR3 consists of 14 residues. CDR3 residues: CASSYAEGIYGYTF. DNA for the CDR3: TGTGCCAGCAGTTACGCGGAGGGGATCTATGGCTACACCTTC.

This clone was detected a few times. The chain has TRBV4-1 and TRBJ1-3; tentatively, D is TRBD1 (5 bases). CDR1 is MGHRA, CDR2 YSYEKL, per germline. This CDR3 is built from 12 residues. V lost 3 bases and J lost 14, with 14 bases in between. CDR3 DNA: TGCGCCAGCAGCCATGTAGGCGGGACCCTATATTTT. It translates to CASSHVGGTLYF.

The genes are TRBV27 and TRBJ2-7; TRBD2 might be the D (5 bases). CDR3 size: 14 residues. Looked up from germline, CDR1 is MNHEY and CDR2 is SMNVEV (reference sequence). The germline V and J ends were trimmed by 5 bases and 0 bases, with 11 bases remaining between them. CDR3 region: CASSQFRDSYEQYF. The CDR3 DNA sequence: TGTGCCAGCAGTCAATTCCGGGACTCCTACGAGCAGTACTTC.

This chain joins TRBV2 and TRBJ2-7, with a tentative D call TRBD1 (5 bases). V gave up 5 bases and J gave up 4 bases, with 9 bases separating them. The CDR3 spans 12 residues. Germline V gene sequence: CDR1 SNHLY, CDR2 FYNNEI. The CDR3 nucleotides read TGTGCCAGCAGTAACGACAGTTACGAGCAGTACTTC. Encoded protein: CASSNDSYEQYF.

The CDR3 sequence: CASGLSGIGDTEAFF. In DNA, the CDR3 is TGTGCTAGTGGTTTGTCAGGGATCGGCGACACTGAAGCTTTCTTT. The chain is built from TRBV12-5 and TRBJ1-1; a weak D match, TRBD1 (5 bases). This CDR3 contains 15 residues. Trimming stripped 2 bases from V and 3 bases from J, with 13 bases between. Germline V gives CDR1 LGHNT, CDR2 FRNRAP.

The J gene is TRBJ2-2, the V gene TRBV29-1; tentatively, D is TRBD2 (7 bases). CDR1 is SQVTM, CDR2 ANQGSEA, per germline. The CDR3 sequence is 14 residues long. Trimming pared 6 bases from V and 5 bases from J, leaving 16 bases between. CDR3 DNA sequence: TGCAGCGTCTTAACGGGGGGCGTTACCGGGGAGCTGTTTTTT. Protein product: CSVLTGGVTGELFF.

The chain links TRBV30 to TRBJ1-2, with D unclear. The CDR3 has 12 amino acids. V lost 2 bases to trimming and J lost 7 bases, with 11 bases between them. CDR1 GTSNPN and CDR2 SVGIG come from the germline V gene (reference sequence). The CDR3 coding sequence is TGTGCCTGGAGTCCGGACGCCCGTGGCTACACCTTC. Translating gives CAWSPDARGYTF. Full variable domain (remainder filled in from reference TRBV30 and TRBJ1-2): SQTIHQWPATLVQPVGSPLSLECTVEGTSNPNLYWYRQAAGRGLQLLFYSVGIGQISSEVPQNLSASRPQDRQFILSSKKLLLSDSGFYLCAWSPDARGYTFGSGTRLTVV.